The 15 T cell receptor beta chains in this list originate from one sample, sequenced in a study of control samples from healthy donors and cancer patients (dated by TCRdb to about 2020). The library relied on the immunoSEQ multiplex PCR assay. As stored in TCRdb, this immuneACCESS dataset retains in-frame rearrangements with V and J assigned. A fraction of the clones does not appear; measured against another copy, unresolved V genes explain less than half of the discrepancy, and the remainder lacks a known reason. The sample table holds 110,000 to 150,000 clones, of which about 89% were seen once. The top ten constitute about 7.1% of the sample. Sample: blood. Every receptor here comes from a man between 18 and 29 years old in good health.

Note on this clone: At the DNA level, this CDR3 is encoded by other sequences in the same sample as well. The chain has TRBV7-3 and TRBJ2-1; D could derive from TRBD1 or TRBD2 (6 bases each). This CDR3 comprises 14 residues. V was pared by 3 bases and J by 3 bases, with 9 bases between. Germline V CDR1 and CDR2: SGHTA, FQGTGA. The DNA for the CDR3 is TGTGCCAGCAGCTTGGAGGGGGGCTACAATGAGCAGTTCTTC. Protein product: CASSLEGGYNEQFF.

The CDR3 DNA is TGTGCCAGCTCTACCGGGGCAACTGGAAACACCATATATTTT. It codes for CASSTGATGNTIYF. The chain is built from TRBV6-5 and TRBJ1-3, with a possible D match to TRBD1 (5 bases). The ends were cut back, 8 bases at V and 2 bases at J, with 13 bases in the middle. Germline CDR1 is MNHEY and CDR2 is SVGAGI. This CDR3 is built from 14 residues.

This clone was observed once. The chain carries TRBV6-5 and TRBJ1-5; the match to TRBD1 covers 7 bases. The CDR3 has 16 amino acids. Per the germline V gene, CDR1 is MNHEY and CDR2 is SVGAGI. V dropped 2 bases and J dropped 2; count of bases not matched to a gene: 6. The CDR3 protein is CASSYRGQDGNQPQHF. Written as DNA, the CDR3 is TGTGCCAGCAGTTACAGAGGACAGGACGGCAATCAGCCCCAGCATTTT.

The chain uses TRBV24-1 and TRBJ2-1; the match to TRBD1 covers 11 bases. There are 16 residues in the CDR3. The V gene end was trimmed by 2 bases and the J gene end by 8 bases; junction bases not matched to a gene: 7. Germline V gene sequence: CDR1 KGHDR, CDR2 SFDVKD. CDR3 sequence (DNA): TGTGCCACCAGTGATTATGGGGACAGGGGGGGCGATGAGCAGTTCTTC. As protein: CATSDYGDRGGDEQFF.

Only one count was recorded for this clone. The V call is TRBV19, the J call TRBJ1-5; TRBD1 matches at 9 bases. Germline V gene sequence: CDR1 LNHDA, CDR2 SQIVND (reference sequence). The J segment lost 0 bases and the V segment lost 7 bases, leaving 10 bases of the junction unmatched. The CDR3 extends over 17 amino acids. CDR3 region: CASISRDRVHSNQPQHF. Written as DNA, the CDR3 is TGTGCCAGTATCTCCCGGGACAGGGTTCATAGCAATCAGCCCCAGCATTTT.

The CDR3 region is CASSFDTGGEQYF. The CDR3 DNA is TGTGCCAGCAGTTTTGATACAGGGGGCGAGCAGTACTTC. The chain uses TRBV27 and TRBJ2-7; the match to TRBD1 covers 8 bases. Per germline, CDR1 MNHEY and CDR2 SMNVEV (reference sequence). This CDR3 contains 13 residues. V shed 3 bases, J shed 6 bases, and the junction held 4 bases outside the gene matches.

This sequence joins TRBV2 and TRBJ1-2; maybe TRBD1 (5 bases). CDR3 size: 13 residues. CDR1 and CDR2 from the germline V gene are SNHLY and FYNNEI. With 2 bases removed from V and 8 bases from J, the gap between germline ends came to 12 bases. The CDR3 spells CASSENGAMGYTF. The CDR3 nucleotides read TGTGCCAGCAGTGAAAACGGGGCAATGGGCTACACCTTC.

J is TRBJ2-7 and V is TRBV9, with 10 bases matching TRBD1. The CDR3 sequence is 15 residues long. J was trimmed by 7 bases and V by 3 bases; bases with no gene match: 10. Germline values: CDR1 SGDLS, CDR2 YYNGEE. CDR3 amino acids: CASSATGGAGEEQYF. The CDR3 DNA is TGTGCCAGCAGCGCGACAGGGGGCGCGGGAGAGGAGCAGTACTTC.

This clone has more than one count but fewer than ten. The V and J genes are TRBV9 and TRBJ1-1, with D unclear. The CDR3 spans 15 residues. The V gene lost 0 bases and the J gene lost 0 bases, with 9 bases spanning the gap. Germline lookup yields CDR1 SGDLS and CDR2 YYNGEE. CDR3 region: CASSVEPGMNTEAFF. DNA for the CDR3: TGTGCCAGCAGCGTAGAACCGGGGATGAACACTGAAGCTTTCTTT.

The V and J genes are TRBV18 and TRBJ2-5; 9 positions agree with TRBD1. V lost 3 bases to trimming and J lost 1 base; unmatched junction nucleotides: 0. Germline CDR1 KGHSH, CDR2 LQKENI. The CDR3 runs 14 residues. CDR3 coding DNA: TGTGCCAGCTCACCGGGACAGGGCCAAGAGACCCAGTACTTC. Protein product: CASSPGQGQETQYF.

The V and J genes are TRBV5-8 and TRBJ2-1; D may be TRBD1 (6 bases). Germline loops: CDR1 SGHTS, CDR2 YDEGEE. The CDR3 has 16 amino acids. Trimming removed 5 bases from V and 0 bases from J, with 15 bases in between. The DNA of the CDR3 is TGTGCCAGCAGTAAAGGACAGCGGAGCTCCTACAATGAGCAGTTCTTC. Protein: CASSKGQRSSYNEQFF.

This sequence joins TRBV12-3 or TRBV12-4 and TRBJ1-4, with no clear D. The CDR3 length is 11 residues. The ends were cut back, 3 bases at V and 12 bases at J, with 8 bases in the middle. In DNA form, the CDR3 reads TGTGCCAGCAGTTTCCGGGAAGAACTGTTTTTT. The encoded protein is CASSFREELFF.

The chain carries TRBV3-1 (or the pseudogene TRBV3-2) and TRBJ1-5; possible D gene TRBD1, 5 bases. Trimming stripped 3 bases from V and 7 bases from J, with 10 bases between. The CDR3 length is 13 residues. CDR1 is LGHDT and CDR2 is YNNKEL in the germline V gene (reference sequence). CDR3 sequence: CASSHLGGQPQHF. The CDR3 nucleotides read TGTGCCAGCAGCCATTTGGGGGGGCAGCCCCAGCATTTT.

The chain joins TRBV19 to TRBJ1-1, with 7 bases fitting TRBD1. V lost 6 bases and J lost 7; bases outside the gene matches: 17. CDR1 is LNHDA, CDR2 SQIVND, per germline (reference sequence). This CDR3 comprises 16 residues. The CDR3 nucleotides are TGTGCCAGTAGCGAAGGAGGCAGGGGGTTCGCCGTTGAAGCTTTCTTT. It yields the protein CASSEGGRGFAVEAFF.

V and J are TRBV19 and TRBJ2-1; D perhaps matches TRBD2 (6 bases). With 5 bases removed from V and 0 bases from J, the gap between germline ends came to 14 bases. The CDR3 consists of 16 residues. Germline V CDR1 and CDR2: LNHDA, SQIVND (reference sequence). The DNA for the CDR3 is TGTGCCAGTAGTCCTGGGACTCCCAGCTCCTACAATGAGCAGTTCTTC. This gives the protein CASSPGTPSSYNEQFF.